Presented here are 6 T cell receptor beta chains from one specimen sequenced in a study of T cell responses to AZD1222 COVID-19 vaccine (dated by TCRdb to about 2021). Library generation was performed with the immunoSEQ multiplex PCR assay. The clones in this table, taken by TCRdb from immuneACCESS, are in-frame only. Not every clone is retained; where verified, under half of the shortfall comes from an unresolved V gene, and the cause of the rest is unknown. This sample holds 140,000 to 150,000 clones; just over 90% were observed only once. The ten biggest clones cover 1.9% of the sample. This specimen's time point label, interpreted: baseline before first vaccination. The starting material was peripheral blood, obtained on day 0 of AZD1222 vaccination. The receptor source for this set is an adult in good health.

J is TRBJ2-3 and V is TRBV19, with 8 bases identical to TRBD2. The CDR3 totals 17 residues. CDR1 is LNHDA, CDR2 SQIVND, per germline (reference sequence). J gave up 3 bases and V 6 bases, and 14 bases lay outside the gene matches. The CDR3 reads CASRTGLERVGTDTQYF. CDR3 sequence (DNA): TGTGCCAGTAGGACGGGACTAGAACGGGTTGGGACAGATACGCAGTATTTT.

The chain links TRBV9 to TRBJ2-7; D unclear. The CDR3 sequence is 14 residues long. Germline V CDR1 and CDR2: SGDLS, YYNGEE. Trimming stripped 0 bases from V and 0 bases from J, with 7 bases between. The chain's CDR3 is CASSVATGSYEQYF. The CDR3 DNA sequence: TGTGCCAGCAGCGTAGCGACGGGCTCCTACGAGCAGTACTTC.

As regards this clone: One end of the junction does not line up with germline, which may come from a read error. The sample holds other DNA sequences that translate to the same CDR3. This chain uses TRBV10-2 with TRBJ2-7; no firm D call. CDR1 and CDR2 from the germline V gene are WSHSY and SAAADI. The CDR3 runs 16 residues. The CDR3 DNA reads as TGCGCCAGTAGTGAGGTGGGCCCAGTTGCGTCCTACGAGCAGTACTTC. This sequence encodes CASSEVGPVASYEQYF.

Remarks on this clone: The same CDR3 can be traced to other DNA sequences in this sample. This chain joins TRBV12-3 or TRBV12-4 and TRBJ2-2; the D gene is possibly TRBD2 (5 bases). The CDR3 runs to 12 residues. The V end was cut by 5 bases, the J end by 4 bases, with 5 bases between. The CDR3 protein is CASSRGTGELFF. CDR3 DNA sequence: TGTGCCAGCAGTCGGGGCACCGGGGAGCTGTTTTTT.

This clone is a singleton in its sample. V gene TRBV19 combines with J gene TRBJ1-1; D may be TRBD1 (5 bases). V lost 6 bases and J 13 bases, leaving 21 bases between the germline ends. This CDR3 is built from 13 residues. Germline lookup yields CDR1 LNHDA and CDR2 SQIVND (reference sequence). In DNA, the CDR3 is TGTGCCAGTAGCCGTGGGACCGGCGGGATAAGTTTCTTT. Translation: CASSRGTGGISFF.

This clone was observed once. This chain uses TRBV11-2 with TRBJ2-7, with D perhaps TRBD2 (6 bases). The length of the CDR3 is 14 residues. V lost 1 base to trimming and J lost 6 bases, with 13 bases between them. From germline, CDR1 is SGHAT and CDR2 FQNNGV. The CDR3, as DNA: TGTGCCAGCAGCTTAGTGGAGGGGATTTCCGAGCAGTACTTC. Its protein is CASSLVEGISEQYF. Full variable domain (missing parts from reference TRBV11-2 and TRBJ2-7): EAGVAQSPRYKIIEKRQSVAFWCNPISGHATLYWYQQILGQGPKLLIQFQNNGVVDDSQLPKDRFSAERLKGVDSTLKIQPAKLEDSAVYLCASSLVEGISEQYFGPGTRLTVT.